Listed below are T cell receptor beta chains from one sample, sequenced in a study of T cells in narcolepsy. Profiling relied on immunoSEQ multiplex PCR, and the TCRdb table lists in-frame clones only, not all of them. This sample carries over 10,000 clones, roughly nine tenths of them seen once, and the ten largest clones take under 2%. Material: CD45RA- memory CD4+ T cells from PBMCs. The receptors shown here come from a human donor with narcolepsy. Both conserved end residues are part of each CDR3. Fields, in order: V gene, J gene, CDR3 length, D gene, clone size, CDR3 DNA, CDR3 protein. A D gene is named only where the DNA matches it firmly. Size tells how often a clone was seen (once, few, many) or the class of an expanded clone, and some rows leave it out.

TRBV6-5,TRBJ1-2,13,NA,NA,TGTGCCAGCAGGGACAACTTTAACTATGGCTACACCTTC,CASRDNFNYGYTF
TRBV6-5,TRBJ2-7,16,TRBD1,NA,TGTGCCAGCAGTTACTCAGGTTCGTGGGACAGGGGATTCCAGTACTTC,CASSYSGSWDRGFQYF
TRBV4-2,TRBJ2-2,16,NA,few,TGTGCCAGCAGCCAAGATTGGACGGGAGCCGGCGGGGAGCTGTTTTTT,CASSQDWTGAGGELFF
TRBV10-2,TRBJ2-5,15,NA,once,TGCGCCAGCAGTGAGGACCGGGGGGCTGCGGAGACCCAGTACTTC,CASSEDRGAAETQYF
TRBV15,TRBJ1-3,14,TRBD1,few,TGTGCCACCAGCCTTACAGGGGCGGGAAACACCATATATTTT,CATSLTGAGNTIYF
TRBV4-1,TRBJ2-7,17,NA,few,TGCGCCAGCAGCCAAGATCTTCCTCGCGGGGTATCCTACGAGCAGTACTTC,CASSQDLPRGVSYEQYF
TRBV30,TRBJ1-5,13,TRBD1,NA,TGTGCCTGGGACTCAGGGGGCAAACAGCCCCAGCATTTT,CAWDSGGKQPQHF
TRBV30,TRBJ2-7,14,TRBD2,NA,TGTGCCTGGGGTGGGGGTGGGGGGGTTTGGGAGCAGTACTTC,CAWGGGGGVWEQYF
TRBV6-5,TRBJ1-5,13,NA,NA,TGTGCCAGCAGTTACGGAGGATTGGCGCCCCAGCATTTT,CASSYGGLAPQHF
TRBV13,TRBJ2-7,14,TRBD2,NA,TGTGCCAGCAGTCGGACTAGCGGGAGATACGAGCAGTACTTC,CASSRTSGRYEQYF
TRBV10-3,TRBJ2-5,13,NA,NA,TGTGCCATCAGAAAAGCGGGCCAAGAGACCCAGTACTTC,CAIRKAGQETQYF
TRBV6-4,TRBJ2-1,14,TRBD1,NA,TGTGCCAGCAGGCGGACAGGGGGTGTTAATGAGCAGTTCTTC,CASRRTGGVNEQFF
TRBV7-9,TRBJ2-3,14,TRBD1,once,TGTGCCAGCAGCTTCGGACAGGGCACAGATACGCAGTATTTT,CASSFGQGTDTQYF